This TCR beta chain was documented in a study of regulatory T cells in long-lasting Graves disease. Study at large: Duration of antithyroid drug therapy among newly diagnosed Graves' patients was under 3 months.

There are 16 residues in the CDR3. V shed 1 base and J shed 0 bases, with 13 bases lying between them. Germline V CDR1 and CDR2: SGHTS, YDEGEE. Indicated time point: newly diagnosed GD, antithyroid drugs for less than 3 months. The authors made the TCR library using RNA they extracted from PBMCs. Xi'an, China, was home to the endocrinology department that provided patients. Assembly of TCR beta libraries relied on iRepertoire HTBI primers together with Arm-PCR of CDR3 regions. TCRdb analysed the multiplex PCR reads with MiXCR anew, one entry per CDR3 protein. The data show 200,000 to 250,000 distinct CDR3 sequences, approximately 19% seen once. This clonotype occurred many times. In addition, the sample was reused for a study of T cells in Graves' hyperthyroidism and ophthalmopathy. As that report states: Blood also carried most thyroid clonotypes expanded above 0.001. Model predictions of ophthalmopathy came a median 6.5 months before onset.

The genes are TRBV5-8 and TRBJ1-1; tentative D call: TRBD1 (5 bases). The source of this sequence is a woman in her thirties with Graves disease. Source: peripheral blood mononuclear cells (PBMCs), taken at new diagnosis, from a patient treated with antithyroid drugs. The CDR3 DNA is TGTGCCAGCAGCTTGTACCAGGGCTCCATGAACACTGAAGCTTTCTTT. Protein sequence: CASSLYQGSMNTEAFF.